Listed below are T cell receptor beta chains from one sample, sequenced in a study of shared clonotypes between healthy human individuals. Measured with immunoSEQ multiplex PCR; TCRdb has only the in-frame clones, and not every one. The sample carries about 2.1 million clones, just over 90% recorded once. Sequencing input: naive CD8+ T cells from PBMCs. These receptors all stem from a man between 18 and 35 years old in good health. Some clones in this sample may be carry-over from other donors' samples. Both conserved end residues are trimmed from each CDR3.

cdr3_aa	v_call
ASSAPGVPAKYNEQF	TRBV2
ASSLRSLDSPLH	TRBV25-1
ATSRDLTEAF	TRBV15
ASSPWDRGLVGYT	TRBV6-5
ASSYQVGYEQY	TRBV7-7
ASSPWQSSYNEQF	TRBV14
ASSFSLGQVNNEQY	TRBV27
ASSEVPAGTDTQY	TRBV6-1
ASSSPVQEKY	TRBV27
ASSLRVEEQY	TRBV5-1
ASSVDGGRAHGELF	TRBV9
ATSRRDARQPQH	TRBV15
ASSQDQGSGGGYGYT	TRBV4-1
ASSERAFYEQY	TRBV6-1
ASSYGDREYGYT	TRBV6-5
ASSPTGTDTQY	TRBV19
ASSQDTRAQAF	TRBV14
ASSSDGSSYEQY	TRBV7-3
ASSVGGDAGELF	TRBV25-1
ASSLLGESYEQY	TRBV28
SVEDLAPQDSNQPQH	TRBV29-1
ASSFMGGGYTGELF	TRBV5-6
ASRARTGIFLGTDTQY	TRBV28
ASSLLGSGSHEQF	TRBV7-2
ASRTQGSNQPQH	TRBV27
ASSERLTGRVYNEQF	TRBV6-1
ASSFSGAYNEQF	TRBV27
ASRSVQADEQY	TRBV7-9
ASSPTASGAEQY	TRBV27
ASSARTGWNTEAF	TRBV28
ASSLDKGSGNTIY	TRBV11-2
ASTTSSREGDYGYT	TRBV25-1
ASSHTNYGTGNTEAF	TRBV4-2
AISESQTSGLPGELF	TRBV10-3
ASSQEASGRNEQY	TRBV4-2
ASSPVRLAGGPATQY	TRBV18
ASSLGAGKETQY	TRBV7-8
ASSSGLPLGQF	TRBV7-9
ASTLQGGTEAF	TRBV19
ASSLRGYEQY	TRBV28
ASSAGRHQIPDTQY	TRBV5-1
ASTLGTEAF	TRBV25-1
ASSLSGSEDEQF	TRBV5-6
ASSMGRGPNYGYT	TRBV19
ASSSIHLDEQF	TRBV5-6
ASSHRTSGRFYNEQF	TRBV9
ASSLYGGSSYEQY	TRBV27
ASSLRGTSGRADEQY	TRBV28
ASSLDSVTEAF	TRBV10-1
ATATRPAAYEQY	TRBV15